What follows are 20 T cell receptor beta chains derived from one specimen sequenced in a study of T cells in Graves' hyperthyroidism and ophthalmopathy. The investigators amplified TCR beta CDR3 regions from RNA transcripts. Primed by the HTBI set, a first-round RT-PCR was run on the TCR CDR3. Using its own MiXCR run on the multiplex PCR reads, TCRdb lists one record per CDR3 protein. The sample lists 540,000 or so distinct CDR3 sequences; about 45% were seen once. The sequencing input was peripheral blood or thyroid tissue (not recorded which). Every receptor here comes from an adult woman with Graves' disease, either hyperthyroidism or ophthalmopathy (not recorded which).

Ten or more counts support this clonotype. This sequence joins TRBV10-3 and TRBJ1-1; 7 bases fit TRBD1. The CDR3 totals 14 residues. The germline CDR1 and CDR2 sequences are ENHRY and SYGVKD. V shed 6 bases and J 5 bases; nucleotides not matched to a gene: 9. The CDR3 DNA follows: TGTGCCATCAGCCCGACAGGGTCCTTAACTGAAGCTTTCTTT. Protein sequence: CAISPTGSLTEAFF.

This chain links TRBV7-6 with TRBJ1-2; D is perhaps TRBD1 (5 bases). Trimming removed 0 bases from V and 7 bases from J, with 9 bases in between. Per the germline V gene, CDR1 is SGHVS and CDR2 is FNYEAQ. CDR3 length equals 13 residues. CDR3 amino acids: CASSLAGASGYTF. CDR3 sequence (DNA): TGTGCCAGCAGCTTAGCCGGGGCGTCTGGCTACACCTTC.

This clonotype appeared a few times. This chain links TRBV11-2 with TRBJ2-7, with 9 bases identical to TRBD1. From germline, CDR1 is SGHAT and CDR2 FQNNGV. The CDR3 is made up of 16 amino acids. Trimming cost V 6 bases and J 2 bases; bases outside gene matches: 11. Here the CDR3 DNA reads TGTGCCAGCAGTCCGCTTCGGGACAGGGAAACCTACGAGCAGTACTTC. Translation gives CASSPLRDRETYEQYF.

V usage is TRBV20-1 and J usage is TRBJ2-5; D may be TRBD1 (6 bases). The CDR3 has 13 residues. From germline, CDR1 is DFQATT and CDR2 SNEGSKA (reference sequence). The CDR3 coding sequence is TGCAGCTCAAAAAGGGGGTCCCAAGAGACCCAGTACTTC. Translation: CSSKRGSQETQYF.

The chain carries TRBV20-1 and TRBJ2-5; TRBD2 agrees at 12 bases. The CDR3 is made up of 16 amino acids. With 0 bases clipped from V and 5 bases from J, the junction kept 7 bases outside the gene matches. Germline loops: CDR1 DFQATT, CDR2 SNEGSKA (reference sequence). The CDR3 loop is CSARDRTSGKWETQYF. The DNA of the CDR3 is TGCAGTGCTAGAGACCGGACTAGCGGGAAGTGGGAGACCCAGTACTTC.

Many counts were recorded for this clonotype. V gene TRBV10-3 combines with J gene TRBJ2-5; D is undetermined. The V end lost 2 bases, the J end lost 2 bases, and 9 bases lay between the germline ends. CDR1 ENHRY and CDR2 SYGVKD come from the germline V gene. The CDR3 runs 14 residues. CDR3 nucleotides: TGTGCCATCAGTGAGAGGGCTCAGCAAGAGACCCAGTACTTC. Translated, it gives CAISERAQQETQYF.

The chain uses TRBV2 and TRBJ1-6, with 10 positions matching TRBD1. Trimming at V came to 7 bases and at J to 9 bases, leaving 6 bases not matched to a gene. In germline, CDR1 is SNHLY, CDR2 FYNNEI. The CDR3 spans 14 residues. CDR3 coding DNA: TGTGCCAGCACGAGAAGGACAGGGGGTTCACCCCTCCACTTT. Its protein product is CASTRRTGGSPLHF.

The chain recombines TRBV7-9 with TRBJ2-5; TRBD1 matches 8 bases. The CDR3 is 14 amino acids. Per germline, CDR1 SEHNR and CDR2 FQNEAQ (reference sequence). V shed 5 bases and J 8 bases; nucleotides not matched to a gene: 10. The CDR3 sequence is CASSLRTGWGTQYF. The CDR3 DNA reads TGTGCCAGCAGCCTACGGACAGGGTGGGGTACCCAGTACTTC.

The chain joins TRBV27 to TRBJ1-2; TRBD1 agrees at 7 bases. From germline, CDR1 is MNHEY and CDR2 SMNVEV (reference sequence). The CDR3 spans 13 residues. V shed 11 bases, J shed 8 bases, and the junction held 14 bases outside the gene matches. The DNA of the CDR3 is TGTGCCGTGAAGATAGGGGGCGGGATCGGCTACACCTTC. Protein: CAVKIGGGIGYTF.

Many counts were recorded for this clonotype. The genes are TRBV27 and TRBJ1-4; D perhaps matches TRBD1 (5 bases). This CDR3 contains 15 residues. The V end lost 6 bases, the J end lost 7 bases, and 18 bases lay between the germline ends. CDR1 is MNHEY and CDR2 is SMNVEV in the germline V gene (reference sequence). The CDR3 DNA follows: TGTGCCAGCAGCGCATCGGGGCATCCTTTTGAAAAACTGTTTTTT. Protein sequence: CASSASGHPFEKLFF.

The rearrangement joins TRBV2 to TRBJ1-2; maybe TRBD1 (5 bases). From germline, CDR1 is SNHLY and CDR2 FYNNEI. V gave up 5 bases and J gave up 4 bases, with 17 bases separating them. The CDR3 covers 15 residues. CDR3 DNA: TGTGCCAGCAGTCCTAATATGGTCAGGGCCTATGGCTACACCTTC. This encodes CASSPNMVRAYGYTF.

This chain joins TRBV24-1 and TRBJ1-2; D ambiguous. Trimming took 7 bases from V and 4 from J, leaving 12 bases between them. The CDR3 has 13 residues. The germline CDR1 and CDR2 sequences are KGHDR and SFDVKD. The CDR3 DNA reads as TGTGCCACCAGGGATCGGGAGACCTATGGCTACACCTTC. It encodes CATRDRETYGYTF.

The CDR3 sequence: CASSPQGNSPLHF. The CDR3 nucleotides read TGTGCCAGCAGCCCCCAGGGTAATTCACCCCTCCACTTT. The chain recombines TRBV7-9 with TRBJ1-6; the D gene is possibly TRBD1 (5 bases). The CDR3 loop spans 13 amino acids. V shed 5 bases and J shed 6 bases, with 8 bases lying between them. Germline CDR1 and CDR2: SEHNR and FQNEAQ (reference sequence). Full variable domain (rest looked up from reference TRBV7-9 and TRBJ1-6): DTGVSQNPRHKITKRGQNVTFRCDPISEHNRLYWYRQTLGQGPEFLTYFQNEAQLEKSRLLSDRFSAERPKGSFSTLEIQRTEQGDSAMYLCASSPQGNSPLHFGNGTRLTVT.

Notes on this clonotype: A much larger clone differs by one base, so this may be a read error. The CDR3 bases are TGTGCCGGCAGTTTATCCTTGAGCGGATCCTCCTACGAGCAGTACTTC. It is translated as CAGSLSLSGSSYEQYF. The chain links TRBV7-9 to TRBJ2-7, with a tentative D call TRBD2 (5 bases). The germline gives CDR1 SEHNR, CDR2 FQNEAQ (reference sequence). The CDR3 is 16 amino acids.

The CDR3 coding sequence is TGTGCCATCAGTAAGGCCGGGATGATGGAGACCCAGTACTTC. This encodes CAISKAGMMETQYF. The chain combines TRBV10-3 with TRBJ2-5; maybe TRBD2 (5 bases). The CDR3 totals 14 residues. With 5 bases removed from V and 5 bases from J, the gap between germline ends came to 15 bases. Germline V CDR1 and CDR2: ENHRY, SYGVKD.

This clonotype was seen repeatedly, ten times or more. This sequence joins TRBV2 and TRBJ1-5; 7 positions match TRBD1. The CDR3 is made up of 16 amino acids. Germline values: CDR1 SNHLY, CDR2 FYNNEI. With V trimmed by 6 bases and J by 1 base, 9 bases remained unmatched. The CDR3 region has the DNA TGTGCCAGCAGCGGGGGAGGGGGCAGGAGCAATCAGCCCCAGCATTTT. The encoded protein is CASSGGGGRSNQPQHF.

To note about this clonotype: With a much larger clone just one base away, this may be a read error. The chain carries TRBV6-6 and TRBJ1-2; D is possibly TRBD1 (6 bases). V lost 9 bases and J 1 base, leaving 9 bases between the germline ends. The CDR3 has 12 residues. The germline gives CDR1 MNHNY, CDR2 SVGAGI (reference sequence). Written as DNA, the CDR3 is TGTGCCAGTATGGACAGTAACTATGGCTACACCTTC. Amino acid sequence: CASMDSNYGYTF.

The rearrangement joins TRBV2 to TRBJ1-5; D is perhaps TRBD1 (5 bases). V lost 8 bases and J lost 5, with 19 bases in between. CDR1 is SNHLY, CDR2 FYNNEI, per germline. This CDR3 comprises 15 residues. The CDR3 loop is CASAAGRKSYQPQHF. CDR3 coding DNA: TGTGCCAGCGCAGCAGGGCGGAAATCGTATCAGCCCCAGCATTTT.

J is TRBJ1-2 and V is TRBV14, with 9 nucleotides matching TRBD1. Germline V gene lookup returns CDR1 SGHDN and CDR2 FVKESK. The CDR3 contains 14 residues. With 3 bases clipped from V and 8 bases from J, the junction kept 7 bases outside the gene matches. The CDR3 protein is CASSQGQGHGGYTF. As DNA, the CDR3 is TGTGCCAGCAGCCAGGGACAGGGTCATGGGGGCTACACCTTC. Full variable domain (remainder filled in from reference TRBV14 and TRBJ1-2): EAGVTQFPSHSVIEKGQTVTLRCDPISGHDNLYWYRRVMGKEIKFLLHFVKESKQDESGMPNNRFLAERTGGTYSTLKVQPAELEDSGVYFCASSQGQGHGGYTFGSGTRLTVV.

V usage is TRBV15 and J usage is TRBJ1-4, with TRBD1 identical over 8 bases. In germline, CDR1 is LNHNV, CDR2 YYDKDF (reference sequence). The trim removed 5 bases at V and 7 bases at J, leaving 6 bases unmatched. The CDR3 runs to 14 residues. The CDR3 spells CATSVQGAGEKLFF. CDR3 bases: TGTGCCACCAGCGTCCAGGGGGCGGGTGAAAAACTGTTTTTT.